This paragraph covers one T cell receptor (beta chain) sequence. This specimen belongs to a study of blood T cell repertoires in COVID-19. Study as a whole: Acute and convalescent COVID-19 samples came from the United States, Italy and Spain. Nucleic acid was either cDNA or gDNA, and it came from T cells, B-cell-depleted T cells, or PBMCs.

V lost 1 base and J lost 5, with 8 bases in between. Germline V gene data show CDR1 as LGHNA and CDR2 as YNFKEQ. The CDR3 covers 14 residues. Per the original methods: Reference gene primer amplification gave estimated nucleated cell counts. Measured with immunoSEQ multiplex PCR; TCRdb has only the in-frame clones, and not every one. D and trimming come from the DNA, and the V and J calls and clone size come from that table. The sample contains approximately 100,000 clones, 84% of which appear only once. The clonotype originates from a human donor in a cohort sampled during active or convalescent COVID-19. The specimen sequenced was peripheral blood. The V gene is TRBV4-2, the J gene TRBJ2-2; D gene unclear. The CDR3 DNA follows: TGTGCCAGCAGCCAAGCATCTAAGACCGGGGAGCTGTTTTTT. It specifies CASSQASKTGELFF.